This T cell receptor (beta chain) emerged from a study of blood T cell repertoires in COVID-19. Study-wide context: The study drew acute and convalescent COVID-19 samples from the United States, Italy and Spain.

Sequenced by immunoSEQ multiplex PCR; TCRdb stores in-frame clones only, minus some. The data show 250,000 to 350,000 clones, 80% to 95% seen once. The CDR3 is 14 amino acids. The V gene lost 1 base and the J gene lost 3 bases, with 7 bases spanning the gap. The germline V gene has CDR1 LNHDA and CDR2 SQIVND (reference sequence). The chain employs TRBV19 and TRBJ1-5; D is ambiguous. The sample taken for sequencing was peripheral blood. This TCR was recovered from a woman aged 25 to 45 with COVID-19, enrolled during active disease. The CDR3 nucleotides read TGTGCCAGTAGTATAGTGGGCGTCAATCAGCCCCAGCATTTT. Its protein product is CASSIVGVNQPQHF.